This T cell receptor (beta chain) was obtained from a study of blood T cell repertoires in COVID-19. Study as a whole: Researchers got acute and convalescent COVID-19 samples from the United States, Italy and Spain.

The repertoire was sequenced with immunoSEQ multiplex PCR; TCRdb's copy has only in-frame clones and lacks some. Here the sample spans fewer than 300,000 clones, around 87% being singletons. Sample: peripheral blood. This TCR derives from a woman aged 45-59 years with acute or convalescent COVID-19.

CDR3 sequence (DNA): TGTGCCAGCAGTTCAGGGGGGAGGGAAAAACTGTTTTTT. Amino acid sequence: CASSSGGREKLFF. The gene calls are TRBV27 and TRBJ1-4, with 7 bases identical to TRBD1. Trimming at V came to 4 bases and at J to 8 bases, leaving 4 bases not matched to a gene. The CDR3 spans 13 residues. Germline-derived CDR1 and CDR2 are MNHEY and SMNVEV (reference sequence).